Listed below are T cell receptor beta chains from one sample, sequenced in a study of blood T cell repertoires in COVID-19. Libraries were prepared by immunoSEQ multiplex PCR; TCRdb keeps only in-frame clonotypes and omits some of them. The table includes approximately 210,000 clones, approximately 90% detected once. The specimen was peripheral blood. The receptor set was obtained from a human donor in a cohort sampled during active COVID-19. The CDR3 runs from the conserved cysteine through the conserved F or W. The D gene is left open where the match is weak. Some rows have no size entry. The others give once, few or many, or a class for an expanded clone.

>.|TRBV7-2|TRBD1|TRBJ2-7
CASSARQGTYEQYF
TGTGCCAGCAGCGCCAGACAGGGGACCTACGAGCAGTACTTC
>.|TRBV11-2|.|TRBJ1-1
CADRGGELGAFF
TGTGCCGACCGGGGGGGTGAGCTCGGAGCTTTCTTT
>.|TRBV23-1|TRBD2|TRBJ2-1
CASSQFFNGRPRHNEQFF
TGCGCCAGCAGTCAATTCTTTAACGGGAGGCCGCGTCACAATGAGCAGTTCTTC
>.|TRBV4-2|TRBD1|TRBJ2-3
CASSQRTGLLADTQYF
TGTGCCAGCAGCCAGAGGACAGGTTTGTTAGCAGATACGCAGTATTTT
>.|TRBV4-1|TRBD1|TRBJ2-1
CASSHPKTPGQGYNEQFF
TGCGCCAGCAGCCATCCCAAAACCCCGGGACAGGGTTACAATGAGCAGTTCTTC
>.|TRBV15|.|TRBJ2-5
CATSRQDQETQYF
TGTGCCACCAGCAGACAGGATCAAGAGACCCAGTACTTC
>.|TRBV2|TRBD1|TRBJ2-5
CASTWTGAQETQYF
TGTGCCAGTACGTGGACAGGGGCCCAAGAGACCCAGTACTTC
>.|TRBV4-3|TRBD1|TRBJ2-1
CASSQGQDRESSEQFF
TGCGCCAGCAGCCAAGGGCAGGACAGGGAATCTAGTGAGCAGTTCTTC
>.|TRBV29-1|TRBD1|TRBJ2-5
CSVADRVETQYF
TGCAGCGTTGCTGACAGGGTGGAGACCCAGTACTTC
>.|TRBV5-1|.|TRBJ1-3
CASSHPGNSGNTIYF
TGCGCCAGCAGCCATCCGGGGAACTCTGGAAACACCATATATTTT
>few|TRBV6-2/TRBV6-3|TRBD2|TRBJ2-3
CASSLLAGGADTQYF
TGTGCCAGCAGTTTACTAGCGGGGGGGGCGGATACGCAGTATTTT
>once|TRBV6-2/TRBV6-3|.|TRBJ2-7
CASSHSYEQYF
TGTGCCAGCAGCCATAGTTACGAGCAGTACTTC
>.|TRBV3-1/TRBV3-2|.|TRBJ1-4
CASSQGNEGGNEKLFF
TGTGCCAGCAGCCAAGGGAATGAAGGGGGAAATGAAAAACTGTTTTTT
>.|TRBV5-1|TRBD2|TRBJ2-3
CASSLAGTSFTDTQYF
TGCGCCAGCAGCTTGGCTGGGACTAGCTTTACAGATACGCAGTATTTT
>.|TRBV6-5|TRBD1|TRBJ1-6
CASSTRDRRSPLHF
TGTGCCAGCAGCACACGGGACAGGCGTTCACCCCTCCACTTT
>.|TRBV5-4|TRBD1|TRBJ2-7
CASSLGQGMGEQYF
TGTGCCAGCAGCCTTGGACAGGGAATGGGCGAGCAGTACTTC
>.|TRBV19|TRBD1|TRBJ1-1
CASKYRQGSTLNTEAFF
TGTGCCAGTAAGTACCGACAGGGGTCAACATTGAACACTGAAGCTTTCTTT
>.|TRBV4-1|.|TRBJ2-5
CASSQEEQETQYF
TGCGCCAGCAGCCAAGAAGAGCAAGAGACCCAGTACTTC
>.|TRBV5-1|.|TRBJ1-5
CASSSGVGNQPQHF
TGCGCCAGCAGCTCAGGGGTGGGCAATCAGCCCCAGCATTTT
>few|TRBV3-1/TRBV3-2|.|TRBJ1-6
CASSQGRRDNSPLHF
TGTGCCAGCAGCCAAGGGAGGAGAGATAATTCACCCCTCCACTTT
>.|TRBV24-1|.|TRBJ2-7
CATTVKGKGPPSGSYEQYF
TGTGCCACCACCGTGAAGGGAAAGGGGCCTCCGAGCGGGTCCTACGAGCAGTACTTC
>.|TRBV9|TRBD2|TRBJ2-2
CASSPRPITREGTGELFF
TGTGCCAGCAGCCCAAGGCCGATAACTAGGGAGGGGACCGGGGAGCTGTTTTTT
>.|TRBV7-9|.|TRBJ2-2
CASSLAGVGGELFF
TGTGCCAGCAGCTTAGCCGGTGTCGGCGGGGAGCTGTTTTTT
>.|TRBV6-1|.|TRBJ1-5
CASSEPQQLGPQHF
TGTGCCAGCAGTGAACCTCAGCAGCTAGGGCCCCAGCATTTT
>.|TRBV3-1/TRBV3-2|TRBD2|TRBJ2-3
CASSQDFGRWRFRSTDTQYF
TGTGCCAGCAGCCAAGATTTCGGGAGGTGGAGGTTCCGTAGCACAGATACGCAGTATTTT
>once|TRBV12-5|TRBD1|TRBJ2-7
CASGSDGQGISEQYF
TGTGCTAGTGGTTCAGACGGACAGGGAATCTCCGAGCAGTACTTC
>.|TRBV5-4|.|TRBJ2-1
CASSTPRDKYNEQFF
TGTGCCAGCAGCACCCCCCGGGACAAGTACAATGAGCAGTTCTTC
>.|TRBV19|.|TRBJ2-4
CASSKLGGSIAKNIQYF
TGTGCCAGTAGTAAGCTAGGAGGATCAATAGCCAAAAACATTCAGTACTTC
>.|TRBV6-5|.|TRBJ2-2
CASSYVQGTTGELFF
TGTGCCAGCAGTTACGTCCAGGGGACGACCGGGGAGCTGTTTTTT
>once|TRBV18|.|TRBJ2-7
CASSLGQPYEQYF
TGTGCCAGCTCACTAGGACAACCCTACGAGCAGTACTTC
>.|TRBV5-1|TRBD1|TRBJ2-2
CASSPGQTRGTGELFF
TGCGCCAGCAGCCCGGGACAGACGCGTGGCACCGGGGAGCTGTTTTTT
>.|TRBV4-1|.|TRBJ2-5
CASSQDGLYQETQYF
TGCGCCAGCAGCCAAGATGGGCTATACCAAGAGACCCAGTACTTC
>.|TRBV4-1|.|TRBJ1-1
CASRRGPMNTEAFF
TGCGCCAGCAGGCGGGGACCTATGAACACTGAAGCTTTCTTT
>.|TRBV9|TRBD1|TRBJ1-3
CASSVGDRASGNTIYF
TGTGCCAGCAGCGTAGGGGACAGGGCCTCTGGAAACACCATATATTTT
>.|TRBV7-2|TRBD2|TRBJ2-3
CASSLRLAGEVDTQYF
TGTGCCAGCAGCTTGCGACTAGCGGGGGAAGTAGATACGCAGTATTTT
>.|TRBV30|.|TRBJ1-1
CAWGKSLNTEAFF
TGTGCCTGGGGGAAAAGCTTGAACACTGAAGCTTTCTTT
>.|TRBV6-2/TRBV6-3|TRBD1|TRBJ2-3
CASSYSGTDTDTQYF
TGTGCCAGCAGTTACTCGGGGACAGACACAGATACGCAGTATTTT
>few|TRBV3-1/TRBV3-2|.|TRBJ1-6
CASRPSSYNSPLHF
TGTGCCAGCAGACCGAGCTCCTATAATTCACCCCTCCACTTT
>.|TRBV7-6|.|TRBJ1-1
CASSLAPGYVSEAFF
TGTGCCAGCAGCTTAGCTCCAGGGTACGTTTCTGAAGCTTTCTTT
>.|TRBV19|.|TRBJ1-1
CASMRTVNTEAFF
TGTGCCAGTATGAGAACAGTGAACACTGAAGCTTTCTTT
>.|TRBV7-6|TRBD2|TRBJ2-7
CASSLARAGGYEQYF
TGTGCCAGCAGCTTAGCCCGAGCGGGAGGGTACGAGCAGTACTTC
>.|TRBV5-4|TRBD1|TRBJ2-7
CASSGGQGPYEQYF
TGTGCCAGCAGCGGGGGACAGGGACCCTACGAGCAGTACTTC
>.|TRBV5-1|.|TRBJ2-7
CASSLVYGSYEQYF
TGCGCCAGCAGCTTGGTTTACGGTTCCTACGAGCAGTACTTC
>.|TRBV6-5|.|TRBJ1-5
CASSSKQGFNQPQHF
TGTGCCAGCAGTTCGAAGCAGGGGTTCAATCAGCCCCAGCATTTT
>.|TRBV7-9|.|TRBJ2-2
CASSLDGGPNTGELFF
TGTGCCAGCAGCTTAGACGGGGGGCCGAACACCGGGGAGCTGTTTTTT
>.|TRBV6-2/TRBV6-3|.|TRBJ2-1
CASSSRTASSYNEQFF
TGTGCCAGCAGTTCAAGGACAGCGAGCTCCTACAATGAGCAGTTCTTC
>.|TRBV6-5|.|TRBJ2-1
CATKGQGNYNEQFF
TGTGCCACTAAGGGGCAGGGGAACTACAATGAGCAGTTCTTC
>once|TRBV5-1|.|TRBJ2-2
CASSIPQAGSTGELFF
TGCGCCAGCTCGATCCCCCAAGCAGGGTCCACCGGGGAGCTGTTTTTT
>.|TRBV7-9|.|TRBJ2-7
CASSSDLSYEQYF
TGTGCCAGCAGCTCGGACTTATCCTACGAGCAGTACTTC